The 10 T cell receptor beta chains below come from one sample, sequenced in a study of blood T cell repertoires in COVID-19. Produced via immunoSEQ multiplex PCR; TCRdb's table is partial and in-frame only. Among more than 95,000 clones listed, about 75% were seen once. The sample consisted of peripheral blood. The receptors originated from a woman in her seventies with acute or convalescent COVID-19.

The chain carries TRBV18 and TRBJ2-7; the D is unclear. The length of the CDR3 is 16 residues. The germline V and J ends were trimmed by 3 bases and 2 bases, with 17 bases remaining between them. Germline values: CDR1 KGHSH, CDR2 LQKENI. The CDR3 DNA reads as TGTGCCAGCTCACCTTGGGCCACATCTCCCACCTACGAGCAGTACTTC. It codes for CASSPWATSPTYEQYF.

CDR3 DNA: TGCGCCAGCAGCTTGGGGCAGGGGACGAACTATGGCTACACCTTC. Translated, it gives CASSLGQGTNYGYTF. The chain couples TRBV5-1 to TRBJ1-2, with D possibly being TRBD1 (6 bases). The CDR3 length is 15 residues. Germline CDR1 reads SGHRS; CDR2 reads YFSETQ. Trimming removed 0 bases at V and 2 bases at J, with 11 bases between.

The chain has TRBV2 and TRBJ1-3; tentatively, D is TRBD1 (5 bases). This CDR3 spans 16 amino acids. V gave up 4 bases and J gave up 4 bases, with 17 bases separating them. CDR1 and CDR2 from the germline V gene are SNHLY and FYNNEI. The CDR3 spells CASSGGLTVTGNTIYF. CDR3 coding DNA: TGTGCCAGCAGTGGGGGTTTGACAGTAACAGGAAACACCATATATTTT.

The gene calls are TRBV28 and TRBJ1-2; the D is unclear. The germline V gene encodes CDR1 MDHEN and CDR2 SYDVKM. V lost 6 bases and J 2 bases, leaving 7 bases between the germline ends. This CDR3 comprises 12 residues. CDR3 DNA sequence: TGTGCCAGCAGGGCCCGAAACTATGGCTACACCTTC. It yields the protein CASRARNYGYTF.

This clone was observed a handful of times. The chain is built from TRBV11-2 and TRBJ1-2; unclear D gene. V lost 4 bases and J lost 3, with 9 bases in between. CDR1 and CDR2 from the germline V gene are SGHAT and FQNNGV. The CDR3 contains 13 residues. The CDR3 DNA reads TGTGCCAGCAGCTCCCGGGGAGACTATGGCTACACCTTC. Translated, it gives CASSSRGDYGYTF. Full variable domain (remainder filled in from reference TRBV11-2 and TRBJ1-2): EAGVAQSPRYKIIEKRQSVAFWCNPISGHATLYWYQQILGQGPKLLIQFQNNGVVDDSQLPKDRFSAERLKGVDSTLKIQPAKLEDSAVYLCASSSRGDYGYTFGSGTRLTVV.

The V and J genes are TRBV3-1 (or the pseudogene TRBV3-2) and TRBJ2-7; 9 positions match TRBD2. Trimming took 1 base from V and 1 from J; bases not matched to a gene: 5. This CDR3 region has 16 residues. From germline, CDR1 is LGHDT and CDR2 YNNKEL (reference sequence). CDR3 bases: TGTGCCAGCAGCCAAGGCAGCGGGGGGTGGTCCTACGAGCAGTACTTC. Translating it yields CASSQGSGGWSYEQYF.

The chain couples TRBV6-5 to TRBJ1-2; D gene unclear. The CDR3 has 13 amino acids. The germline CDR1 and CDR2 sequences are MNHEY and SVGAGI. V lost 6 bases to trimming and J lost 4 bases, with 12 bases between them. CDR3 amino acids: CASRQTDSYGYTF. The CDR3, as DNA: TGTGCCAGCAGGCAGACGGACTCCTATGGCTACACCTTC.

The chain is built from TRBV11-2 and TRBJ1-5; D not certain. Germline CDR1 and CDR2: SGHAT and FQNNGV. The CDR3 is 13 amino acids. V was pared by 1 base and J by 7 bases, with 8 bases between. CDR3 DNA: TGTGCCAGCAGCTTAGGGCAGAGGCAGCCCCAGCATTTT. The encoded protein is CASSLGQRQPQHF.

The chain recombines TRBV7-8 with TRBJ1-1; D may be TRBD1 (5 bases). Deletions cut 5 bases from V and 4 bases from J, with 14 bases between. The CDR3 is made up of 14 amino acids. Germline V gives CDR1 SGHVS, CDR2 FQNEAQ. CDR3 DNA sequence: TGTGCCAGCAGCCTTGGACAAATAGGCACTGAAGCTTTCTTT. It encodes CASSLGQIGTEAFF.

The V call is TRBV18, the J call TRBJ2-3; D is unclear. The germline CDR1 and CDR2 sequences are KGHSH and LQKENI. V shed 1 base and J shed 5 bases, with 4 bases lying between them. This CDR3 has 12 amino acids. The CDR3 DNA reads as TGTGCCAGCTCACCACAGCAAGATACGCAGTATTTT. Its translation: CASSPQQDTQYF.